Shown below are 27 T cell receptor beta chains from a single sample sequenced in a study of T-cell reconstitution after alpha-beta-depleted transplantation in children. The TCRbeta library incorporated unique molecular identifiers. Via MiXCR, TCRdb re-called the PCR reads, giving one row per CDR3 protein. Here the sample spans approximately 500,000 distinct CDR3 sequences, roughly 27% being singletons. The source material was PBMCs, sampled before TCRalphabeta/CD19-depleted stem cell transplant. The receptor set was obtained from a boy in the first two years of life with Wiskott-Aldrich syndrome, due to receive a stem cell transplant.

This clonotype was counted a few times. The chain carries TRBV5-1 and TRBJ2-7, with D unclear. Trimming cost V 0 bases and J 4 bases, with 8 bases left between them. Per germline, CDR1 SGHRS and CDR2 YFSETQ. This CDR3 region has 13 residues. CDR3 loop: CASSLEYQYEQYF. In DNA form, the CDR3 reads TGCGCCAGCAGCTTGGAATACCAGTACGAGCAGTACTTC.

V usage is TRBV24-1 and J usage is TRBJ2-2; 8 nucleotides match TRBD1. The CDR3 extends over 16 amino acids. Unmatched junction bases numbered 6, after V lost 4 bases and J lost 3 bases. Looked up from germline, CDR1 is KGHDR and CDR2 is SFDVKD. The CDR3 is CATSEQDRVDTGELFF. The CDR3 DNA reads TGTGCCACCAGTGAGCAGGACAGGGTAGACACCGGGGAGCTGTTTTTT.

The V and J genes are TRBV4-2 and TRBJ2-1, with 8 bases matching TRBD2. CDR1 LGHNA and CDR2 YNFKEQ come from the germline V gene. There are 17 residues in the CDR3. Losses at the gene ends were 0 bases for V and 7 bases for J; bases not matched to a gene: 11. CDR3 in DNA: TGTGCCAGCAGCCAAGATCGGTTGACTAGCGTAGGAAATGAGCAGTTCTTC. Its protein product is CASSQDRLTSVGNEQFF.

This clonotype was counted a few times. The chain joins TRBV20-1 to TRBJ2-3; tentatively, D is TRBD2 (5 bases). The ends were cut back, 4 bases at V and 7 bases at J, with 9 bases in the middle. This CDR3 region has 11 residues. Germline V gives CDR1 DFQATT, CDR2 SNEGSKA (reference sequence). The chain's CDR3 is CSATVGNTQYF. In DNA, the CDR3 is TGCAGTGCTACCGTCGGGAATACGCAGTATTTT.

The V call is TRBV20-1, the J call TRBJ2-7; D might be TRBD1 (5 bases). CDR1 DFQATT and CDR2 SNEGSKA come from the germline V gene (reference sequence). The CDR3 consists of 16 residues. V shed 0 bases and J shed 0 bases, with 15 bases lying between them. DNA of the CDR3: TGCAGTGCTAGAGATAAGGGGTTTGGTAGCTCCTACGAGCAGTACTTC. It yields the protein CSARDKGFGSSYEQYF.

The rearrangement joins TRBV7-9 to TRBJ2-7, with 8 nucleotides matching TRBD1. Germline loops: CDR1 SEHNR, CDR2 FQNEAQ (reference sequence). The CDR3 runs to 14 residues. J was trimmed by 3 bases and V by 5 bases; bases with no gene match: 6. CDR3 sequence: CASSTGQGYYEQYF. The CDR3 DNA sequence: TGTGCCAGCAGCACCGGACAGGGATACTACGAGCAGTACTTC.

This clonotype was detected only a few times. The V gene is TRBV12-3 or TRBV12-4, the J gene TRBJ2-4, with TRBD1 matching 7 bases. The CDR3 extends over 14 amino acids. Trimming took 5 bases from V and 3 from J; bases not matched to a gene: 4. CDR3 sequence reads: CASSGDSNKNIQYF. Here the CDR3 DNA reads TGTGCCAGCAGTGGGGACAGTAACAAAAACATTCAGTACTTC.

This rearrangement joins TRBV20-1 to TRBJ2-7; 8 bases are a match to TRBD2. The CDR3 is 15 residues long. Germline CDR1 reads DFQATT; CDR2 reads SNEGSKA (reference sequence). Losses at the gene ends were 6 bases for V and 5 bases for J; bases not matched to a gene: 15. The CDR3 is CSAAGIAGRSDEQYF. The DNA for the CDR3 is TGCAGTGCCGCGGGGATAGCGGGAAGATCGGACGAGCAGTACTTC.

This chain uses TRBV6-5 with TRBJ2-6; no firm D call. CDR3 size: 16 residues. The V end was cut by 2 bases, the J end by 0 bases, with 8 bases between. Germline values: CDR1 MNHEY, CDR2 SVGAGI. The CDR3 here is CASSYGRGSGANVLTF. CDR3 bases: TGTGCCAGCAGTTACGGGCGAGGCTCTGGGGCCAACGTCCTGACTTTC.

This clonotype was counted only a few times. The CDR3 here is CASTRDTLNYGYTF. The CDR3 DNA follows: TGCGCCAGCACGAGGGACACCCTTAACTATGGCTACACCTTC. This chain connects TRBV5-1 to TRBJ1-2; tentatively, D is TRBD1 (6 bases). The CDR3 spans 14 residues. With 6 bases removed from V and 1 base from J, the gap between germline ends came to 13 bases. Germline V gives CDR1 SGHRS, CDR2 YFSETQ. Full variable domain (rest looked up from reference TRBV5-1 and TRBJ1-2): KAGVTQTPRYLIKTRGQQVTLSCSPISGHRSVSWYQQTPGQGLQFLFEYFSETQRNKGNFPGRFSGRQFSNSRSEMNVSTLELGDSALYLCASTRDTLNYGYTFGSGTRLTVV.

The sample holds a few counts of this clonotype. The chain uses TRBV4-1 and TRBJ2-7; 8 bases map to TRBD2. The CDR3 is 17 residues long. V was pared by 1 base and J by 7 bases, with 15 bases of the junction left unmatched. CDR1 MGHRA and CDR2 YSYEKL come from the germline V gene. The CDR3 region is CASSQGSPREGPVEQYF. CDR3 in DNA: TGCGCCAGCAGCCAAGGGTCCCCCCGGGAGGGCCCGGTGGAGCAGTACTTC.

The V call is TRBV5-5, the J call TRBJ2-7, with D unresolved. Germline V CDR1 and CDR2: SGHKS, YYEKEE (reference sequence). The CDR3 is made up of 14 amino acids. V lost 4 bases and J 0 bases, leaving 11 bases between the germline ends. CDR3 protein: CASSTRRASYEQYF. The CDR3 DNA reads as TGTGCCAGCAGCACAAGACGGGCCTCCTACGAGCAGTACTTC.

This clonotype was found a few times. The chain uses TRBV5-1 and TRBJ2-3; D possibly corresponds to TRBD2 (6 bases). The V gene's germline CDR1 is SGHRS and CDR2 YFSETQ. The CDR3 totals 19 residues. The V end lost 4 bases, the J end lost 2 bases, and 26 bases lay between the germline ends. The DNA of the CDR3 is TGCGCCAGCAGCCAGCAGACCCCTGGAGGGAGTGGGTACACAGATACGCAGTATTTT. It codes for CASSQQTPGGSGYTDTQYF.

Written as DNA, the CDR3 is TGCGCCAGCAGCGGGAGAGTGGTAGCGGCGTACCAAGAGACCCAGTACTTC. Residues: CASSGRVVAAYQETQYF. The chain is built from TRBV5-1 and TRBJ2-5; possibly TRBD2 for D (6 bases). The germline gives CDR1 SGHRS, CDR2 YFSETQ. Trimming took 4 bases from V and 0 from J, leaving 19 bases between them. CDR3 length: 17 amino acids.

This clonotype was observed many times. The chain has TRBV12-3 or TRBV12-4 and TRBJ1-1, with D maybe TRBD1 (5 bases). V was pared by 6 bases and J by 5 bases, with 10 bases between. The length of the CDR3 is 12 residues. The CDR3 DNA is TGTGCCAGCAGCGCAGGGAGTACTGAAGCTTTCTTT. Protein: CASSAGSTEAFF.

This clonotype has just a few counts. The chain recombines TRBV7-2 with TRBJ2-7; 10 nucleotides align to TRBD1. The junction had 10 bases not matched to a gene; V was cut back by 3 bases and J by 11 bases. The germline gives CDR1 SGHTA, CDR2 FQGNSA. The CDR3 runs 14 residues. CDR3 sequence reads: CASSLGDRGYPEYF. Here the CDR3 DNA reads TGTGCCAGCAGCTTGGGGGACAGGGGATACCCGGAGTACTTC.

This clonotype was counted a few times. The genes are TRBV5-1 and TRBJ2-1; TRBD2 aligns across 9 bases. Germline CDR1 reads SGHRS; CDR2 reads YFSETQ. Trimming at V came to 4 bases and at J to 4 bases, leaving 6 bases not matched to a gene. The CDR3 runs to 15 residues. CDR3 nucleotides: TGCGCCAGCAGCCCGCTAGCGGGAAATTACAATGAGCAGTTCTTC. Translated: CASSPLAGNYNEQFF.

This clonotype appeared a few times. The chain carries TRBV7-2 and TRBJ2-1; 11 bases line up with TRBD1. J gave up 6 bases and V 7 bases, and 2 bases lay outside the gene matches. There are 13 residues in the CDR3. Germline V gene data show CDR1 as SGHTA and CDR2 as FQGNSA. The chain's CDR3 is CASKGTGGNEQFF. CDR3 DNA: TGTGCCAGCAAGGGGACAGGGGGCAATGAGCAGTTCTTC.

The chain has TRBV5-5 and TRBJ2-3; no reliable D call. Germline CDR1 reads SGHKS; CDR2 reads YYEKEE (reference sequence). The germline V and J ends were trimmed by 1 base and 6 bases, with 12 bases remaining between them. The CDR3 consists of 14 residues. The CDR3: CASSLFPGLDTQYF. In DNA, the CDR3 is TGTGCCAGCAGCTTGTTTCCGGGTCTGGATACGCAGTATTTT.

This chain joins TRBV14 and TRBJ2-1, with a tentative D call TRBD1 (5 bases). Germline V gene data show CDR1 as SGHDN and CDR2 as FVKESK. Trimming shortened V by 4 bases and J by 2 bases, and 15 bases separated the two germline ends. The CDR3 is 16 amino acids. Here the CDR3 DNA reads TGTGCCAGCAGCCGCAGACAGTTCCACACCTACAATGAGCAGTTCTTC. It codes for CASSRRQFHTYNEQFF.

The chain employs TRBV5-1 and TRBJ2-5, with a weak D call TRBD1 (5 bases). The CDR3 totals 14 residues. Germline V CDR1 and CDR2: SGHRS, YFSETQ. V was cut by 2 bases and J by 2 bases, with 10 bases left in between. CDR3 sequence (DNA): TGCGCCAGCAGCTTCGGACACACACAAGAGACCCAGTACTTC. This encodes CASSFGHTQETQYF.

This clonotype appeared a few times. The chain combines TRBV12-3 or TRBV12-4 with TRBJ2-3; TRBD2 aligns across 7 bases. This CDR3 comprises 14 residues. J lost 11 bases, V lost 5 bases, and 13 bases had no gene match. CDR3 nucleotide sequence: TGTGCCAGCAGTCCCAGCGGGACTCCTGTGGGGCAGTATTTT. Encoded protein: CASSPSGTPVGQYF.

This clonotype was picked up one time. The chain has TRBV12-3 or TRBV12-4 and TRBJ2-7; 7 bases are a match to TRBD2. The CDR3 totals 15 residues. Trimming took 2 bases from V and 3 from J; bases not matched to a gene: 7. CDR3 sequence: CASSLSGSGLYEQYF. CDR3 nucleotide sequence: TGTGCCAGCAGTTTAAGTGGTAGCGGGCTCTACGAGCAGTACTTC.

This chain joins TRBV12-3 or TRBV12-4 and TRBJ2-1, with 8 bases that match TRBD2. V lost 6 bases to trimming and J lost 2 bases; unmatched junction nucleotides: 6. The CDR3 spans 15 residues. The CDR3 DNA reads TGTGCCAGCAGGAAAGGTAGCGGGACCTACAATGAGCAGTTCTTC. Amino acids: CASRKGSGTYNEQFF.

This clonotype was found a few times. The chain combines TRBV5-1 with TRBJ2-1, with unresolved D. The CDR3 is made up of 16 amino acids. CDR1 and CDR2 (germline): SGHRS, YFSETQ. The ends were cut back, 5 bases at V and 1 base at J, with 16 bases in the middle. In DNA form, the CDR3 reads TGCGCCAGCAGATCCTCGGCCTCGCCTTCCTACAATGAGCAGTTCTTC. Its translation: CASRSSASPSYNEQFF.

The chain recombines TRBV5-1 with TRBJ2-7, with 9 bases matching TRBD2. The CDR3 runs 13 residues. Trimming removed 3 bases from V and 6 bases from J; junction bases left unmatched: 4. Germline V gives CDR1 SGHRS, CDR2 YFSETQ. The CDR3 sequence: CASSSGLAAEQYF. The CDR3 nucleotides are TGCGCCAGCAGCTCGGGACTAGCCGCCGAGCAGTACTTC.

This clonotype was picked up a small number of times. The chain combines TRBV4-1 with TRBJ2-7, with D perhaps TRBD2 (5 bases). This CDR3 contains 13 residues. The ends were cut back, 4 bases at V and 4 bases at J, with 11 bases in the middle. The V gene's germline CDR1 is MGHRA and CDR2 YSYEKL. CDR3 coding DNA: TGCGCCAGCAGCCGGGAGAATTCATACGAGCAGTACTTC. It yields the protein CASSRENSYEQYF.